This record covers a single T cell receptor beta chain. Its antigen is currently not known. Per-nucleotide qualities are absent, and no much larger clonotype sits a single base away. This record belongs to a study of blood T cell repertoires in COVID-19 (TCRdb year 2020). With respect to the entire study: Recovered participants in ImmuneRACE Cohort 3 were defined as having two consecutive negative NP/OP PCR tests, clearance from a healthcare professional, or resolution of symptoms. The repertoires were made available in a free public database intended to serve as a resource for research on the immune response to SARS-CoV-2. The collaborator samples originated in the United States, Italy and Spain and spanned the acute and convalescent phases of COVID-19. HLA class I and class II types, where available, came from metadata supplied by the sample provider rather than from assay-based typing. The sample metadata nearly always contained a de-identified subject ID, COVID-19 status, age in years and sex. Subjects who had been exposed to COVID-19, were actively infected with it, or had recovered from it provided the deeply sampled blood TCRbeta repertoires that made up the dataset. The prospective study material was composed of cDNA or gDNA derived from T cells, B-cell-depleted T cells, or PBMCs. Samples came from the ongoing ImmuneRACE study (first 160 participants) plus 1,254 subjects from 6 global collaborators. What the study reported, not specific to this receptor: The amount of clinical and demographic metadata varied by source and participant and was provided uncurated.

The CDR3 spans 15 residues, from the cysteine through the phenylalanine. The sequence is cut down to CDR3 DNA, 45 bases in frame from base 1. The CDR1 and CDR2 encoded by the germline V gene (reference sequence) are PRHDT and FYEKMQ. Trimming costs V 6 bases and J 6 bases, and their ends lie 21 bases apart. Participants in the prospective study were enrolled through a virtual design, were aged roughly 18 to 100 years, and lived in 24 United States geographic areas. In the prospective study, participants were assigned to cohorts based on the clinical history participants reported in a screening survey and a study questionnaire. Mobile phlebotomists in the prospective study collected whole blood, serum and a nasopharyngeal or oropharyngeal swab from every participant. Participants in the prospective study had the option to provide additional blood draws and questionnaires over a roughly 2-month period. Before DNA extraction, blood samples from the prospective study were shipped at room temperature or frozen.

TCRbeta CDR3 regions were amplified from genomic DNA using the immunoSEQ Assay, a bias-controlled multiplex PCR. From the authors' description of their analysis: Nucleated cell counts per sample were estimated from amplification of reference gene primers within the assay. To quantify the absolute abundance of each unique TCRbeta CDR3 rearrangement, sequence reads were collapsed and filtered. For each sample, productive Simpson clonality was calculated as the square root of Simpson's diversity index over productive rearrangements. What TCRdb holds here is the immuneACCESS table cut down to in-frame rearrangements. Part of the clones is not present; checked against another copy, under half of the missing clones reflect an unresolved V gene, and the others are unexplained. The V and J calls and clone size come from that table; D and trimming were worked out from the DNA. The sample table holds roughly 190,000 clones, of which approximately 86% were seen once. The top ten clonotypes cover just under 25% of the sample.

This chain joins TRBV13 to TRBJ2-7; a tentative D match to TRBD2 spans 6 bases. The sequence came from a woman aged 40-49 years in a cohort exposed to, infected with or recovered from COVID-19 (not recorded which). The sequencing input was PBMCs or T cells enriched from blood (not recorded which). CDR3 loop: CASSTASAPAGEQYF. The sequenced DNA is TGTGCCAGCAGTACTGCTAGCGCCCCAGCGGGCGAGCAGTACTTC.